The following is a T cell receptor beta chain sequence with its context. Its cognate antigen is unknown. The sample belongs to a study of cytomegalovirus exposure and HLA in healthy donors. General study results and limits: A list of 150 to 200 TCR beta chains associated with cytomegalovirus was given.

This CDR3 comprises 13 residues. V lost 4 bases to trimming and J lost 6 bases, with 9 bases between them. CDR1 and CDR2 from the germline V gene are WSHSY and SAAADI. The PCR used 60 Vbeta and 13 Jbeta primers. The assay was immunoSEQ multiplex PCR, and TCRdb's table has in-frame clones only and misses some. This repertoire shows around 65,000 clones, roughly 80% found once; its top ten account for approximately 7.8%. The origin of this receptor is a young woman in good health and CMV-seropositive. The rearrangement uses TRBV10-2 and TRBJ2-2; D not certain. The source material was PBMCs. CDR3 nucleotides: TGCGCCAGCAGTGTGCCGGTCCCCGGGGAGCTGTTTTTT. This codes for CASSVPVPGELFF.